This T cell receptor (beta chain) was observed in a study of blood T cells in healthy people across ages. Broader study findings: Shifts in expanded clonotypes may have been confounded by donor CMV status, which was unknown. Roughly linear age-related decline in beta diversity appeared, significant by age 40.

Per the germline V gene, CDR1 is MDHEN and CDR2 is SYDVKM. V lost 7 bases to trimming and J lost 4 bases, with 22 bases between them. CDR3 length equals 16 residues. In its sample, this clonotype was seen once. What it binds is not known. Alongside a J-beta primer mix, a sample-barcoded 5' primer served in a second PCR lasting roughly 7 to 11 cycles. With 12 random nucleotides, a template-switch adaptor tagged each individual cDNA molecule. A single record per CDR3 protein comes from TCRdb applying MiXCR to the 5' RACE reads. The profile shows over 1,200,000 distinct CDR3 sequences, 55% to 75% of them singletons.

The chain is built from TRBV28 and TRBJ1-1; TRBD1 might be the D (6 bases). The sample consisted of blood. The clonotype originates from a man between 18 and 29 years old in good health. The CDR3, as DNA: TGTGCCAGCACCGACCTCCCCGGGCAGGGGCCCACTGAAGCTTTCTTT. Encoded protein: CASTDLPGQGPTEAFF.